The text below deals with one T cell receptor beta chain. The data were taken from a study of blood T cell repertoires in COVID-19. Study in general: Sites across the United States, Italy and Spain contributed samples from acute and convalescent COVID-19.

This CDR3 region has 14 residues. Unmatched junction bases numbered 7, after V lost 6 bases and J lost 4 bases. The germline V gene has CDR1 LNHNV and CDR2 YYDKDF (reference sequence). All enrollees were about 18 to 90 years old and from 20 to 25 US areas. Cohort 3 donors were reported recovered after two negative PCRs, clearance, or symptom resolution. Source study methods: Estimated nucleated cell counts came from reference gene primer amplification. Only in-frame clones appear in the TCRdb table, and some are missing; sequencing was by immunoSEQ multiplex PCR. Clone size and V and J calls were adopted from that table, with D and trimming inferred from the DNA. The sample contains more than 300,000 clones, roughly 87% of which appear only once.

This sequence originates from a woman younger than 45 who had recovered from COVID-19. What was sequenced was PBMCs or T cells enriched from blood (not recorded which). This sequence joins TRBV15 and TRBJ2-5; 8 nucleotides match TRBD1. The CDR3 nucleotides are TGTGCCACCAGGGCCGGGACAGGAAGAGAGACCCAGTACTTC. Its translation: CATRAGTGRETQYF.